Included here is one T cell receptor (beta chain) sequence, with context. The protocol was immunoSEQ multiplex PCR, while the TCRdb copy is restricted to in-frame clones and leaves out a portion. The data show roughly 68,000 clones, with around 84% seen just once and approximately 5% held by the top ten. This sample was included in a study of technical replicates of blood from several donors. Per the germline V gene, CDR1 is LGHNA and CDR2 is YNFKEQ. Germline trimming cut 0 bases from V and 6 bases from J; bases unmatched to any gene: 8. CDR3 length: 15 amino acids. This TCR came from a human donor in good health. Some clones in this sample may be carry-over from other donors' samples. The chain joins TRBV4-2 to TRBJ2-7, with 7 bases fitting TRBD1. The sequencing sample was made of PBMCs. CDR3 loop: CASSQETQGSSEQYF. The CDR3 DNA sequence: TGTGCCAGCAGCCAAGAAACACAGGGGTCTTCCGAGCAGTACTTC.